This T cell receptor (beta chain) emerged from a study of blood T cell repertoires in COVID-19. The data were produced by immunoSEQ multiplex PCR, yet TCRdb's version contains in-frame clones alone and is incomplete. The sample has about 440,000 clones; approximately 90% are singletons. The CDR3 is 19 residues long. J was trimmed by 0 bases and V by 1 base; bases with no gene match: 11. Per germline, CDR1 SGHTA and CDR2 FQGTGA. The genes are TRBV7-3 and TRBJ2-1; TRBD2 agrees at 8 bases. Sequencing was performed on peripheral blood. The receptor comes from a woman between 25 and 40 years old with acute or convalescent COVID-19. CDR3 DNA: TGTGCCAGCAGCTTAATCGGGGCGGGGGGCCTAAGCTCCTACAATGAGCAGTTCTTC. Translating gives CASSLIGAGGLSSYNEQFF.